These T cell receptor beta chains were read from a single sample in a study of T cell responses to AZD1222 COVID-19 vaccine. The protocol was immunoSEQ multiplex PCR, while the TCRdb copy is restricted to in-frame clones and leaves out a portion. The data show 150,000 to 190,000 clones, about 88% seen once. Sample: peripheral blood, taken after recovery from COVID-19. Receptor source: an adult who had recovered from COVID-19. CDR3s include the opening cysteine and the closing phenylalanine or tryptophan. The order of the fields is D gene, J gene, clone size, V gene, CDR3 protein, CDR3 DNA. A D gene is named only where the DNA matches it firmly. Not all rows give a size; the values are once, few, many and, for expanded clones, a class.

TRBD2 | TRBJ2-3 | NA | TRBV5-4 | CASSPGGGSTDTQYF | TGTGCCAGCAGTCCGGGGGGAGGTAGCACAGATACGCAGTATTTT
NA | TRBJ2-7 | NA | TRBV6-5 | CASRAGAEQYF | TGTGCCAGCAGGGCAGGGGCGGAGCAGTACTTC
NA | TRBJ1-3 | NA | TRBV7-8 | CASSPQSGNTIYF | TGTGCCAGCAGCCCGCAGTCCGGAAACACCATATATTTT
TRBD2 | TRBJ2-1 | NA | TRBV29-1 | CSVEGAAGVNYNEQFF | TGCAGCGTTGAAGGGGCGGCGGGAGTGAACTACAATGAGCAGTTCTTC
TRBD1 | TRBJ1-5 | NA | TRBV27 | CASSPRDRANQPQHF | TGTGCCAGCAGTCCTAGGGACAGGGCTAATCAGCCCCAGCATTTT
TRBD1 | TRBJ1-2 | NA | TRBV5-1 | CASSDIRQGAANYGYTF | TGCGCCAGCAGCGACATCCGACAGGGGGCGGCTAACTATGGCTACACCTTC
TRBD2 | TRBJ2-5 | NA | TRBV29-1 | CSVEPGLAGEETQYF | TGCAGCGTTGAACCGGGACTAGCGGGTGAAGAGACCCAGTACTTC
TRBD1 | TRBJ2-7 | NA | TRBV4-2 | CASSLGGGTGFYEQYF | TGTGCCAGCAGCCTCGGCGGCGGGACAGGGTTTTACGAGCAGTACTTC
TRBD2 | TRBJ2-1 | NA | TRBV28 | CASRTTTSGMRNEQFF | TGTGCCAGCAGGACCACGACTAGCGGGATGCGGAATGAGCAGTTCTTC
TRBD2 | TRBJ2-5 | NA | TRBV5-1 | CASSFGESGRLETQYF | TGCGCCAGCAGCTTCGGGGAGAGCGGGAGGCTCGAGACCCAGTACTTC
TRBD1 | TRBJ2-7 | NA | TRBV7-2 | CASSLVAGTGEYEQYF | TGTGCCAGCAGCTTAGTCGCCGGGACAGGGGAATACGAGCAGTACTTC
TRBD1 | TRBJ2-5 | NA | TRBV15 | CATSRDQDRGQETQYF | TGTGCCACCAGCAGAGACCAGGACAGGGGACAAGAGACCCAGTACTTC
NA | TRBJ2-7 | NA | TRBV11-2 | CASSSFRGRPSYEQYF | TGTGCCAGCAGCTCGTTCAGGGGCCGACCCTCCTACGAGCAGTACTTC
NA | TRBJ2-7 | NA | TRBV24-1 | CATRGIYGEQYF | TGTGCCACCAGGGGAATCTACGGCGAGCAGTACTTC
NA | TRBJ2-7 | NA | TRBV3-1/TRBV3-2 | CASSHQSVGGSYEQYF | TGTGCCAGCAGCCACCAATCTGTGGGGGGTAGCTACGAGCAGTACTTC
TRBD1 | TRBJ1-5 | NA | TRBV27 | CASSPGTGGQPQHF | TGTGCCAGCAGTCCCGGGACAGGGGGTCAGCCCCAGCATTTT
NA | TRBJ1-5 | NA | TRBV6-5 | CASTGVGQPQHF | TGTGCCAGCACAGGGGTGGGGCAGCCCCAGCATTTT
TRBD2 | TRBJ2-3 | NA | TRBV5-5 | CASSLGAGGQYTQYF | TGTGCCAGCAGCTTAGGGGCGGGGGGGCAGTATACGCAGTATTTT
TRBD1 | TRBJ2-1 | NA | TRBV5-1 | CASARGGRGQGNEQFF | TGCGCCAGTGCTCGAGGAGGCAGGGGGCAGGGGAATGAGCAGTTCTTC
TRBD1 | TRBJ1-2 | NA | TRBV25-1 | CASSVGQGDGYTF | TGTGCCAGCAGTGTCGGCCAGGGGGATGGCTACACCTTC
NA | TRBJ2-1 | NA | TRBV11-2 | CASSLGRFSDEQFF | TGTGCCAGCAGCTTAGGGCGTTTTAGCGATGAGCAGTTCTTC
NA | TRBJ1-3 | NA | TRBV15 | CATSTSQGRAGNTIYF | TGTGCCACCAGCACTTCACAGGGTAGGGCTGGAAACACCATATATTTT
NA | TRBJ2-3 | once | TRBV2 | CASSPLPDWGASTDTQYF | TGTGCCAGCAGTCCCCTTCCTGACTGGGGGGCTAGCACAGATACGCAGTATTTT
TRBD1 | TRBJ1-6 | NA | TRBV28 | CASSTRDRGLNSPLHF | TGTGCCAGCAGTACCCGGGACAGGGGGCTGAATTCACCCCTCCACTTT
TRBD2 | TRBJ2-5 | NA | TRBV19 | CATPRGLADQETQYF | TGTGCCACACCCCGGGGACTAGCGGATCAAGAGACCCAGTACTTC
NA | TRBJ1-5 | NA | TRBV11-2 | CASTPGPNQPQHF | TGTGCCAGCACCCCGGGGCCCAATCAGCCCCAGCATTTT
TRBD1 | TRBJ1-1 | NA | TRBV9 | CASSVGGTANTEAFF | TGTGCCAGCAGCGTAGGTGGGACAGCTAACACTGAAGCTTTCTTT
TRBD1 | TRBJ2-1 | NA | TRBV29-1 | CSLGRGGAEAEQFF | TGCAGCCTTGGACGAGGGGGCGCAGAAGCTGAGCAGTTCTTC
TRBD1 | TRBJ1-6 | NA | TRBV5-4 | CASSEPTGQNSPLHF | TGTGCCAGCAGCGAACCGACAGGGCAGAATTCACCCCTCCACTTT
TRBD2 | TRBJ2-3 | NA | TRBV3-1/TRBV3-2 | CASSPSGTSGRANIDTQYF | TGTGCCAGCAGCCCCTCAGGGACTAGCGGGAGGGCCAATATAGATACGCAGTATTTT
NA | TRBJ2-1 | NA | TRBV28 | CASSSAGARNNEQFF | TGTGCCAGCAGTTCCGCGGGGGCACGAAACAATGAGCAGTTCTTC
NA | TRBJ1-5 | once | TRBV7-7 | CASSLVPTGSNQPQHF | TGTGCCAGCAGCTTAGTCCCGACAGGAAGCAATCAGCCCCAGCATTTT
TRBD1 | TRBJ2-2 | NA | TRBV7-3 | CASSSRFDRDTGELFF | TGTGCCAGCAGCTCCCGGTTCGACAGGGACACCGGGGAGCTGTTTTTT
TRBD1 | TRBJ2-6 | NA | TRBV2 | CASSPTTGAGANVLTF | TGTGCCAGCAGCCCAACTACAGGGGCAGGGGCCAACGTCCTGACTTTC
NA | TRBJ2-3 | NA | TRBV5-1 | CASSLFGQSSTDTQYF | TGCGCCAGCAGCTTGTTCGGGCAGTCTAGCACAGATACGCAGTATTTT
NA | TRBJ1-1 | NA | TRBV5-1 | CASRVDFRVRNTEAFF | TGCGCCAGCAGGGTAGACTTCAGGGTGAGAAACACTGAAGCTTTCTTT
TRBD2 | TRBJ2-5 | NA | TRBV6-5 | CASSSGLAGGRETQYF | TGTGCCAGCAGTTCGGGACTAGCGGGGGGAAGGGAGACCCAGTACTTC
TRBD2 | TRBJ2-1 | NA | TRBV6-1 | CASTRLAANNEQFF | TGTGCCAGCACTAGACTAGCAGCCAACAATGAGCAGTTCTTC
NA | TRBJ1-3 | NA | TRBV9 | CASSVIPGSSGNTIYF | TGTGCCAGCAGCGTAATCCCAGGGAGCTCTGGAAACACCATATATTTT
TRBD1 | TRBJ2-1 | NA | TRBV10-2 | CASRGQGANNEQFF | TGCGCCAGCCGGGGACAGGGGGCGAACAATGAGCAGTTCTTC
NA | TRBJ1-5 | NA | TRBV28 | CASSFSGVGNQPQHF | TGTGCCAGCAGTTTCTCAGGGGTAGGCAATCAGCCCCAGCATTTT
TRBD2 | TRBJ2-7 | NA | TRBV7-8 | CASSRGTSGDLEQYF | TGTGCCAGCAGCCGGGGGACTAGCGGGGATTTAGAGCAGTACTTC
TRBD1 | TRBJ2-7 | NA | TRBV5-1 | CASSFRQGHEQYF | TGCGCCAGCAGCTTTCGACAGGGCCACGAGCAGTACTTC
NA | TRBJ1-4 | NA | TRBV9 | CASSVGEGGEKLFF | TGTGCCAGCAGCGTAGGGGAGGGCGGCGAAAAACTGTTTTTT
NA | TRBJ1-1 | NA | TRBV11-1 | CASMRAAGDTEAFF | TGTGCCAGCATGCGGGCCGCAGGGGACACTGAAGCTTTCTTT
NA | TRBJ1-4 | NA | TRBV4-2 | CASSRLLGQSNEKLFF | TGTGCCAGCAGCCGCCTGCTAGGACAGTCTAATGAAAAACTGTTTTTT
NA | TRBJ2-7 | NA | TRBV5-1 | CASSLPGSDEQYF | TGCGCCAGCAGCTTACCGGGTAGCGACGAGCAGTACTTC